This TCR beta chain is from a study of blood T cells in healthy people across ages (dated by TCRdb to the mid-2010s). As for the study more broadly: In model experiments, template switching captured about one uniquely barcoded TCR beta cDNA molecule for every two T cells. The study measured age-related changes in TCR beta repertoire diversity using deep sequencing normalized with unique cDNA molecular identifiers. Four age groups were formed from the donors: young (average approximately 15 years), middle-aged (just under 40), aged (around 68) and long-lived (about 80). To avoid experimental bias, donors of different ages were spread randomly across the sequencing lanes. The study analyzed two additional independent replicas of 1 million unique cDNA reads from the same blood draw for two donors, one aged 18 to 30 and one aged 80 or older. Beyond this particular receptor, the publication reports: The CMV infection status of donors was not known, potentially confounding age-related changes in expanded clonotypes. Estimates of total diversity from one million sequenced T cells were regarded as lower bounds and underestimates. Compared with the aged group, the long-lived group had more naive CD4+ T cells, fewer expanded clones and increased TCR diversity, suggesting age selection. Observed TCR beta diversity correlated strongly with the percentage of naive T cells measured by flow cytometry. Since profiling was done on bulk unsorted PBMCs, naive and antigen-experienced compartments could not be conclusively compared. Observed TCR beta diversity per million T cells fell roughly linearly with age, and a significant reduction was already apparent by age roughly 40.

Inclusive of the bounding cysteine and phenylalanine, the CDR3 is 15 residues long. Only the CDR3 portion is preserved as DNA: 45 bases, with reading frame beginning at the first base. CDR1 and CDR2, looked up from the germline V gene, are SGHTA and FQGNSA. After removal of 7 bases from V and 3 bases from J, the junction retains 10 bases not matched to a gene. This clonotype came up a few times. Its antigen is still unknown. It has no much larger one-base neighbor in the sample; base qualities were not kept. Donors were approximately 42 systemically healthy Caucasian individuals from Russia aged roughly 6 to 90 years. Each donor gave approximately 9.3 milliliters of peripheral blood, collected into EDTA-treated Vacutainer tubes. Ficoll-Paque density-gradient centrifugation was used to isolate PBMCs, with at least 6.5 million per sample. Trizol reagent was used to extract total RNA from PBMCs, with at least 5.5 micrograms per sample. The percentages of naive CD45RAhigh/CD27high T cells were determined by flow cytometry on a PBMC aliquot from every donor.

The method behind the library was 5' RACE. For sequencing, an Illumina HiSeq 2500 was employed. A second PCR of roughly 7 to 11 cycles was performed with a sample-barcoded 5' primer and a J-beta primer mix. A unique molecular identifier was introduced onto each TCR beta cDNA molecule by a template-switch 5' adaptor carrying 12 random nucleotides. Each sample yielded at least 3 million CDR3-containing paired-end reads. First-strand cDNA synthesis was performed from all RNA using the Mint cDNA synthesis kit, with priming by a TRBC-specific oligonucleotide. Following uracil-DNA glycosylase treatment, all cDNA underwent a first 18-cycle PCR with the universal primers M1SS and BC2_uni_R. Processing in the source paper ran as follows. For normalization, 1 million high-quality reads, each with a distinct molecular identifier, were randomly selected from each sample. Instead of being binned into consensus sequences, reads with shared molecular identifiers were discarded. MiTCR, run with a Q25 quality threshold and the strictest error-elimination algorithm, handled CDR3 identification, clonotype clustering and error correction. A nonparametric unseen species model using Euler transformation provided a lower-bound estimate of total TCR beta diversity. TCRdb cleaned the public reads at Q25 with fastp, built clones with MiXCR and kept in-frame beta chains. Each entry merges the rows of one CDR3 protein and shows their most common DNA and genes. Here the V and J calls rest on TCRdb's processing, not on the authors' analysis. The sample table shows 1.5 million to 2 million distinct CDR3 sequences, and about 50% are seen once. Approximately 2.1% of the sample is in the top ten clones.

The origin of this receptor is a woman between 40 and 50 years old in good health. The sequence links TRBV7-2 to TRBJ2-7; TRBD2 agrees with 9 junctional bases. What was sequenced was blood. At the DNA level, the sequence is TGTGCCAGCATCCCATTAGCGGGGGCCTACTACGAGCAGTACTTC. Translated, it reads CASIPLAGAYYEQYF.